The clone carrying this TCR beta chain is categorized as medium-sized (0.01 to 0.1%). Antigen unknown. The sample belongs to a study of spatial heterogeneity in lung cancer. Regarding the study as a whole: One measure, the expanded intratumoral alpha and beta TCR count, tracked tumor mutation counts.

Losses at the gene ends were 4 bases for V and 2 bases for J; bases not matched to a gene: 4. Germline values: CDR1 ENHRY, CDR2 SYGVKD. There are 14 residues in the CDR3. Time point denoted: sample taken at primary tumor resection. TCRdb reanalysed the 5' RACE reads using MiXCR and keeps one entry per CDR3 protein. The sample lists over 6,000 distinct CDR3 sequences; 1.3% were seen once. This chain uses TRBV10-3 with TRBJ1-1; TRBD1 aligns across 7 bases. The sample was lung tumor tissue, taken at surgery. The receptor was isolated from a male donor with early-stage non-small cell lung cancer. The CDR3 loop reads CAISARQGNTEAFF. The CDR3 DNA reads as TGTGCCATCAGTGCCCGACAGGGTAACACTGAAGCTTTCTTT.